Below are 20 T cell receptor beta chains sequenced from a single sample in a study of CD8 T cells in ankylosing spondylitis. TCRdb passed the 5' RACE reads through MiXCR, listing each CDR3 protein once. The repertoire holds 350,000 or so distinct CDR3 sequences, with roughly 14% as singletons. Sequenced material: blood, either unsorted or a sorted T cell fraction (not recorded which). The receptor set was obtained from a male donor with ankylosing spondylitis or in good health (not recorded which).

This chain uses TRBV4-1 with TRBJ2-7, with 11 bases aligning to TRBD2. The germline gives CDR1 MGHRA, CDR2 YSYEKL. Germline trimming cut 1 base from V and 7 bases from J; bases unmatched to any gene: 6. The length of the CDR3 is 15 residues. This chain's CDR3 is CASSQALAGAEEQYF. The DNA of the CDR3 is TGCGCCAGCAGCCAAGCACTAGCGGGAGCGGAAGAGCAGTACTTC.

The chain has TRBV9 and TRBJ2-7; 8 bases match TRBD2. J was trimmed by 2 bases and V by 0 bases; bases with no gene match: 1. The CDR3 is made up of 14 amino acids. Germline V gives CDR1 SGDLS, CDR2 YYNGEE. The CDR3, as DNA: TGTGCCAGCAGCGTAGGGCGGGGGGCCTACGAGCAGTACTTC. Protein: CASSVGRGAYEQYF. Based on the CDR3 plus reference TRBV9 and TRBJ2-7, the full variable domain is DSGVTQTPKHLITATGQRVTLRCSPRSGDLSVYWYQQSLDQGLQFLIQYYNGEERAKGNILERFSAQQFPDLHSELNLSSLELGDSALYFCASSVGRGAYEQYFGPGTRLTVT.

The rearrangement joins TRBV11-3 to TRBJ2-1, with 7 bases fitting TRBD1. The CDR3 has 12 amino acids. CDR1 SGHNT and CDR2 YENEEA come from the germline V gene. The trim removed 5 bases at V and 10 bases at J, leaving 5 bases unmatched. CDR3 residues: CASSVPRGEQFF. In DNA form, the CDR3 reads TGTGCCAGCAGCGTTCCCAGGGGGGAGCAGTTCTTC. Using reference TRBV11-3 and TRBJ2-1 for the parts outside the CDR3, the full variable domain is EAGVVQSPRYKIIEKKQPVAFWCNPISGHNTLYWYLQNLGQGPELLIRYENEEAVDDSQLPKDRFSAERLKGVDSTLKIQPAELGDSAVYLCASSVPRGEQFFGPGTRLTVL.

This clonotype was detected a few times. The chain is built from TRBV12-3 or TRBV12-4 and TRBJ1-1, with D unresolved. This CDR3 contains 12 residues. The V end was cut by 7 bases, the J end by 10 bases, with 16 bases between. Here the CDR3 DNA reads TGTGCCAGCATCGTGACCCCCGCGGGAGCTTTCTTT. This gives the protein CASIVTPAGAFF.

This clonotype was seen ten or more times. CDR3 amino acids: CSVRSLMNTEAFF. The CDR3 bases are TGCAGTGTAAGGTCCCTAATGAACACTGAAGCTTTCTTT. The rearrangement links TRBV29-1 to TRBJ1-1; D gene ambiguous. The CDR3 totals 13 residues. Germline V gene lookup returns CDR1 SQVTM and CDR2 ANQGSEA.

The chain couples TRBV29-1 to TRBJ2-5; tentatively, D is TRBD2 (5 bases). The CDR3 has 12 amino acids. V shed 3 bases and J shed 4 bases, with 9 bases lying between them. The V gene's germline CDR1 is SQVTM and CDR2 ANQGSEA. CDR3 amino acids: CSVESGGETQYF. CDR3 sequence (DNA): TGCAGCGTTGAGTCAGGAGGAGAGACCCAGTACTTC.

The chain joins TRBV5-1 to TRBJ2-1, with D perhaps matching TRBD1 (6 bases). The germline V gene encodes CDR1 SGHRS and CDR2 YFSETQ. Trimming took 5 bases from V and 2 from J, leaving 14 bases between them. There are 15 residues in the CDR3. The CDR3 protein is CASRQGPETYNEQFF. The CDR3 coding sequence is TGCGCCAGCAGACAGGGCCCCGAAACCTACAATGAGCAGTTCTTC.

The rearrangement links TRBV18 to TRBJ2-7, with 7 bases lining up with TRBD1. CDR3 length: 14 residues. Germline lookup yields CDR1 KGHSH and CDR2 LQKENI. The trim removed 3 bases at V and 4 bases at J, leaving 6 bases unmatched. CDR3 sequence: CASSPQTGSYEQYF. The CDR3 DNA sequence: TGTGCCAGCTCACCCCAGACAGGGAGTTACGAGCAGTACTTC.

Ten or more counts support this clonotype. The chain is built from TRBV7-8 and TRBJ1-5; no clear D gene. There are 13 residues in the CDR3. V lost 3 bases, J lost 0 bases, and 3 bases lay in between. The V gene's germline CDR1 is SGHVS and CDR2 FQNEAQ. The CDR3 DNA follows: TGTGCCAGCAGCTTTGATAGCAATCAGCCCCAGCATTTT. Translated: CASSFDSNQPQHF.

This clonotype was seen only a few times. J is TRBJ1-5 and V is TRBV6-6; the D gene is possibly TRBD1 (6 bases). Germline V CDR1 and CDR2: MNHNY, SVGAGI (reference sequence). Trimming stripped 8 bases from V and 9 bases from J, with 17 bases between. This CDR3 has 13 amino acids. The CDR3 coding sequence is TGTGCCAGCCACCTGGGGGGCGCATGGCCCCAGCATTTT. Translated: CASHLGGAWPQHF.

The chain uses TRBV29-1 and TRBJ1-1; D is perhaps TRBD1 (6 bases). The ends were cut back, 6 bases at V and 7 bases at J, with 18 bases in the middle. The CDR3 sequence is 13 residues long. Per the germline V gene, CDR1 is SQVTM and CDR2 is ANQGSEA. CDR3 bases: TGCAGCGTCCGTCGCGGGGGCAGGATTGAAGCTTTCTTT. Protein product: CSVRRGGRIEAFF. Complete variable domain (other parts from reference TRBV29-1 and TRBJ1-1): SAVISQKPSRDICQRGTSLTIQCQVDSQVTMMFWYRQQPGQSLTLIATANQGSEATYESGFVIDKFPISRPNLTFSTLTVSNMSPEDSSIYLCSVRRGGRIEAFFGQGTRLTVV.

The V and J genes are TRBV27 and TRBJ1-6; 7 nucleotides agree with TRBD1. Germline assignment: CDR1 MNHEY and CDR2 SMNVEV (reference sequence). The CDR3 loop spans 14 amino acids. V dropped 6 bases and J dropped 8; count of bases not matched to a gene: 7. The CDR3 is CASSFRDRYSPLHF. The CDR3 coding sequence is TGTGCCAGCAGCTTCCGGGACAGATATTCACCCCTCCACTTT.

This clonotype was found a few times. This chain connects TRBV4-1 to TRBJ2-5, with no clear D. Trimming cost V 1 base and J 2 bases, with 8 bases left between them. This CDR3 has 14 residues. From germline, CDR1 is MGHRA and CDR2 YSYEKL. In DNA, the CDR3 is TGCGCCAGCAGCCAAGTAGCTAGACAAGAGACCCAGTACTTC. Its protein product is CASSQVARQETQYF.

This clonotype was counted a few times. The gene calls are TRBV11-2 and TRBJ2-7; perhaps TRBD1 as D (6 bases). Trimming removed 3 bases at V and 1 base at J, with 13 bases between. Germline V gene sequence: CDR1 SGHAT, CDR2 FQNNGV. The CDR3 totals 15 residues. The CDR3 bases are TGTGCCAGCAGCTTGAGTTGGGACAATTCCTACGAGCAGTACTTC. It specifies CASSLSWDNSYEQYF.

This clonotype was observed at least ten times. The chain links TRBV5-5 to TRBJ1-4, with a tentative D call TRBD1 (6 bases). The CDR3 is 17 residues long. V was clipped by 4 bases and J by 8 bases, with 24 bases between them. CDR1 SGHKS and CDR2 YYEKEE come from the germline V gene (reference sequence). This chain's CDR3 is CASSPGRWTAKREKLFF. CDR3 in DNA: TGTGCCAGCAGCCCGGGACGTTGGACAGCCAAAAGGGAAAAACTGTTTTTT.

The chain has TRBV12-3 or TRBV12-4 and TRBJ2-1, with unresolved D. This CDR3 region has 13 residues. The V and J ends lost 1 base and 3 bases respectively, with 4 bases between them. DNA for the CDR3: TGTGCCAGCAGTTTAGATATCTACAATGAGCAGTTCTTC. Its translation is CASSLDIYNEQFF.

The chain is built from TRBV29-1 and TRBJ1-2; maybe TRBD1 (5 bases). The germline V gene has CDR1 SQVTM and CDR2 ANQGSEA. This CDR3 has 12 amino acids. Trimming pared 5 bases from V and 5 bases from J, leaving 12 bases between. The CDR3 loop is CSVHQGGYGYTF. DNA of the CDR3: TGCAGCGTTCACCAGGGAGGTTATGGCTACACCTTC.

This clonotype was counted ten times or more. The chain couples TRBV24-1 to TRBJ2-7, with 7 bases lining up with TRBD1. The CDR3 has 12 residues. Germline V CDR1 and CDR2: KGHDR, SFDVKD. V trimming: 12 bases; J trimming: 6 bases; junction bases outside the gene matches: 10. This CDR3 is CAPTGQTGEQYF. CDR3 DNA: TGTGCCCCGACAGGGCAAACTGGCGAGCAGTACTTC.

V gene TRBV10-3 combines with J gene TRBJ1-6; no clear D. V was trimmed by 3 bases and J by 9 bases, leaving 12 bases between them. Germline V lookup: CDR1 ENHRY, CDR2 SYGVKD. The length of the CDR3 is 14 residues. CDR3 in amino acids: CAISDSGTVSPLHF. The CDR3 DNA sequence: TGTGCCATCAGTGATTCCGGTACCGTTTCACCCCTCCACTTT.

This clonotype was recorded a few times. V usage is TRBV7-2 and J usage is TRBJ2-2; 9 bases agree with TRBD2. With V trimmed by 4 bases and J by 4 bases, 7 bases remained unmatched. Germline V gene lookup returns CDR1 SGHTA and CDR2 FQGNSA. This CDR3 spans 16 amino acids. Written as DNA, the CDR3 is TGTGCCAGCAGCTCGGCGGGGGGGCCGGGCACCGGGGAGCTGTTTTTT. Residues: CASSSAGGPGTGELFF. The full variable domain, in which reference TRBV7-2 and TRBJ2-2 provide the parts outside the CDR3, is GAGVSQSPSNKVTEKGKDVELRCDPISGHTALYWYRQSLGQGLEFLIYFQGNSAPDKSGLPSDRFSAERTGGSVSTLTIQRTQQEDSAVYLCASSSAGGPGTGELFFGEGSRLTVL.